The 15 T cell receptor beta chains given below trace back to one sample, sequenced in a study of T cells in Graves' hyperthyroidism and ophthalmopathy. The investigators amplified TCR beta CDR3 regions from RNA transcripts. HTBI primers were the set used in a first-round RT-PCR of the TCR CDR3. Via MiXCR, TCRdb re-called the multiplex PCR reads, giving one row per CDR3 protein. This sample has hundreds of thousands of distinct CDR3 sequences; roughly 46% occur once, and the top ten carry approximately 6.8%. The sequenced sample consisted of peripheral blood or thyroid tissue (not recorded which). These receptors all come from an adult man with Graves' disease, either hyperthyroidism or ophthalmopathy (not recorded which).

Notes on this clonotype: At one end the junction does not follow the germline gene, possibly because of a read error. The V call is TRBV25-1, the J call TRBJ1-2; D is perhaps TRBD1 (5 bases). The germline CDR1 and CDR2 sequences are MGHDK and SYGVNS. The CDR3 spans 12 residues. The CDR3 spells CASSGEGVGYTF. CDR3 sequence (DNA): TGCGCCAGCAGTGGGGAAGGGGTGGGCTACACCTTC.

DNA of the CDR3: TGTGCCAGCAGACCCAGTAGGGGACAGTCGAGCTATGGCTACACCTTC. Its translation: CASRPSRGQSSYGYTF. J is TRBJ1-2 and V is TRBV2, with 7 bases matching TRBD1. V trimming: 6 bases; J trimming: 4 bases; junction bases outside the gene matches: 14. CDR3 length equals 16 residues. The germline V gene has CDR1 SNHLY and CDR2 FYNNEI.

Only a few counts were recorded for this clonotype. This rearrangement joins TRBV19 to TRBJ2-5; D is unresolved. Germline loops: CDR1 LNHDA, CDR2 SQIVND (reference sequence). The CDR3 is 13 amino acids. V lost 3 bases and J 5 bases, leaving 10 bases between the germline ends. CDR3 loop: CASSIYNGETQYF. In DNA, the CDR3 is TGTGCCAGTAGTATCTACAACGGGGAGACCCAGTACTTC.

This clonotype was detected ten times or more. The V and J genes are TRBV24-1 and TRBJ1-2, with TRBD1 matching 9 bases. This CDR3 spans 17 amino acids. The V gene's germline CDR1 is KGHDR and CDR2 SFDVKD. V gave up 4 bases and J gave up 4 bases; unmatched junction bases: 12. The DNA of the CDR3 is TGTGCCACCAGTGACCTTGATACCGGGACAGGGACCTATGGCTACACCTTC. Translated, it gives CATSDLDTGTGTYGYTF.

V gene TRBV5-1 combines with J gene TRBJ1-2; D might be TRBD1 (5 bases). This CDR3 is built from 15 residues. Germline lookup yields CDR1 SGHRS and CDR2 YFSETQ. Trimming removed 4 bases at V and 4 bases at J, with 17 bases between. The CDR3 DNA is TGCGCCAGCAGCGAAGGACACTCGAACGTCTATGGCTACACCTTC. Protein sequence: CASSEGHSNVYGYTF. Full variable domain (outside the CDR3, taken from reference TRBV5-1 and TRBJ1-2): KAGVTQTPRYLIKTRGQQVTLSCSPISGHRSVSWYQQTPGQGLQFLFEYFSETQRNKGNFPGRFSGRQFSNSRSEMNVSTLELGDSALYLCASSEGHSNVYGYTFGSGTRLTVV.

This clonotype was observed at least ten times. The rearrangement uses TRBV19 and TRBJ1-2, with unresolved D. The CDR3 totals 9 residues. Germline CDR1 is LNHDA and CDR2 is SQIVND (reference sequence). V was cut by 8 bases and J by 8 bases, with 6 bases left in between. Here the CDR3 DNA reads TGTGCCAGTGGATGGGGCTACACCTTC. Translated, it gives CASGWGYTF.

The rearrangement links TRBV6-1 to TRBJ1-3, with TRBD1 matching over 10 bases. The J segment lost 8 bases and the V segment lost 4 bases, leaving 11 bases of the junction unmatched. CDR3 size: 16 residues. CDR1 is MNHNS, CDR2 SASEGT, per germline. This CDR3 is CASSASDRQGAYTIYF. The CDR3, as DNA: TGTGCCAGCAGTGCCTCCGATCGACAGGGGGCCTACACCATATATTTT.

The table lists this clonotype with a few counts. V gene TRBV19 combines with J gene TRBJ2-7, with D possibly called TRBD1 or TRBD2 (5 bases each). V lost 3 bases and J 2 bases, leaving 14 bases between the germline ends. The germline V gene has CDR1 LNHDA and CDR2 SQIVND (reference sequence). The CDR3 extends over 15 amino acids. The CDR3 nucleotides read TGTGCCAGTAGTATGCGAGGGGCGGTTGCCTACGAGCAGTACTTC. Its protein product is CASSMRGAVAYEQYF. The variable domain in full, completed from reference TRBV19 and TRBJ2-7, reads DGGITQSPKYLFRKEGQNVTLSCEQNLNHDAMYWYRQDPGQGLRLIYYSQIVNDFQKGDIAEGYSVSREKKESFPLTVTSAQKNPTAFYLCASSMRGAVAYEQYFGPGTRLTVT.

This chain uses TRBV11-1 with TRBJ2-7; 10 positions match TRBD2. V was pared by 5 bases and J by 2 bases, with 12 bases of the junction left unmatched. Germline values: CDR1 SGHAT, CDR2 FQDESV (reference sequence). This CDR3 is 17 amino acids long. As DNA, the CDR3 is TGTGCCAGCAGCGGATCTAGCGGGAGCTTCATGACCTACGAGCAGTACTTC. This codes for CASSGSSGSFMTYEQYF.

On this clonotype: One base away lies a much larger clone, so this may be a sequencing read error. The chain employs TRBV6-1 and TRBJ2-7; D gene unclear. Looked up from germline, CDR1 is MNHNS and CDR2 is SASEGT. Trimming left V 3 bases short and J 6 bases short, with 6 bases between. CDR3 length equals 11 residues. For the CDR3, the DNA is TGTGCCAGCAGTGACCTTATCGAGCAGTACTTC. Protein product: CASSDLIEQYF.

The chain recombines TRBV6-1 with TRBJ2-2; D gene unclear. The CDR3 loop spans 14 amino acids. Germline CDR1 is MNHNS and CDR2 is SASEGT. V was clipped by 6 bases and J by 0 bases, with 8 bases between them. Here the CDR3 DNA reads TGTGCCAGCAGCCGCAACGCGAACACCGGGGAGCTGTTTTTT. This translates into CASSRNANTGELFF.

The chain uses TRBV10-2 and TRBJ2-7; 10 bases line up with TRBD1. The CDR3 loop spans 16 amino acids. The V and J ends lost 6 bases and 2 bases, in that order; junction bases with no gene match: 10. The germline CDR1 and CDR2 sequences are WSHSY and SAAADI. The CDR3 loop is CASSRTPGQGTYEQYF. The DNA of the CDR3 is TGCGCCAGCAGCCGGACTCCGGGACAGGGGACCTACGAGCAGTACTTC.

The V call is TRBV7-6, the J call TRBJ1-1; no firm D call. This CDR3 has 17 amino acids. Looked up from germline, CDR1 is SGHVS and CDR2 is FNYEAQ. Trimming shortened V by 4 bases and J by 3 bases, and 21 bases separated the two germline ends. CDR3 protein: CASSSLIEPQRDTEAFF. CDR3 DNA sequence: TGTGCCAGCAGCTCCCTGATCGAGCCCCAGCGGGACACTGAAGCTTTCTTT.

On this clonotype: At one end, the junction sequence differs from germline, possibly due to a read error. The gene calls are TRBV10-3 and TRBJ2-1, with 13 bases aligning to TRBD2. Looked up from germline, CDR1 is ENHRY and CDR2 is SYGVKD. The length of the CDR3 is 14 residues. CDR3 in amino acids: CAISELLAGGKTRF. CDR3 sequence (DNA): TGTGCCATCAGTGAACTACTAGCGGGGGGGAAGACCCGCTTC.

This clonotype was seen at least ten times. The chain uses TRBV24-1 and TRBJ1-1, with D perhaps TRBD1 (6 bases). The ends were cut back, 7 bases at V and 3 bases at J, with 17 bases in the middle. Germline V gene lookup returns CDR1 KGHDR and CDR2 SFDVKD. The length of the CDR3 is 15 residues. CDR3 nucleotide sequence: TGTGCCACCAGCCCGGGGGGGGGCAAGTACACTGAAGCTTTCTTT. This sequence encodes CATSPGGGKYTEAFF.